The 28 T cell receptor beta chains reported below all come from one sample, sequenced in a study of OX40 agonist ivuxolimab in advanced cancers. Only in-frame clones appear in the TCRdb table, and some are missing; sequencing was by immunoSEQ multiplex PCR. This sample has tens of thousands of clones, with 84% found just once. Specimen: CD4+ or CD8+ T cells sorted from blood, collected in a trial of the OX40 agonist ivuxolimab. Receptors were obtained from an adult with an advanced solid tumor such as melanoma, head and neck, liver or kidney cancer.

This clone was observed a handful of times. The chain uses TRBV2 and TRBJ2-1; 11 positions agree with TRBD2. Germline CDR1 is SNHLY and CDR2 is FYNNEI. The CDR3 length is 16 residues. With V trimmed by 9 bases and J by 4 bases, 11 bases remained unmatched. The CDR3 region is CARTSDSGRAYNEQFF. Here the CDR3 DNA reads TGTGCCAGGACGTCCGATAGCGGGAGGGCTTACAATGAGCAGTTCTTC. Complete variable domain (other parts from reference TRBV2 and TRBJ2-1): EPEVTQTPSHQVTQMGQEVILRCVPISNHLYFYWYRQILGQKVEFLVSFYNNEISEKSEIFDDQFSVERPDGSNFTLKIRSTKLEDSAMYFCARTSDSGRAYNEQFFGPGTRLTVL.

The genes are TRBV2 and TRBJ2-2; TRBD2 matches 10 bases. This CDR3 has 15 residues. Losses at the gene ends were 6 bases for V and 5 bases for J; bases not matched to a gene: 6. CDR1 is SNHLY and CDR2 is FYNNEI in the germline V gene. The CDR3 coding sequence is TGTGCCAGCAGCCGGGGACTAGCGCCGACCGGGGAGCTGTTTTTT. Its translation is CASSRGLAPTGELFF.

V is TRBV27 and J is TRBJ2-1; 8 bases align to TRBD1. With V trimmed by 7 bases and J by 3 bases, 2 bases remained unmatched. Germline V gene data show CDR1 as MNHEY and CDR2 as SMNVEV (reference sequence). The CDR3 contains 13 residues. CDR3 DNA: TGTGCCAGCACCACAGGGGGCTACAATGAGCAGTTCTTC. It translates to CASTTGGYNEQFF.

CDR3 coding DNA: TGCGCCAGCAGCCAAGATCCGGGGGAGGCTGGCTACACCTTC. Its translation is CASSQDPGEAGYTF. The chain is built from TRBV4-1 and TRBJ1-2, with D maybe TRBD1 (5 bases). Deletions cut 0 bases from V and 7 bases from J, with 12 bases between. Germline CDR1 reads MGHRA; CDR2 reads YSYEKL. There are 14 residues in the CDR3.

The J gene is TRBJ1-5, the V gene TRBV23-1, with D hard to call. TRBV23-1 has ORF status, its function being uncertain. V lost 8 bases and J lost 3, with 14 bases in between. The CDR3 consists of 14 residues. CDR3 bases: TGCGCCAGCCGTTACCAGGCCCACAATCAGCCCCAGCATTTT. Translation gives CASRYQAHNQPQHF.

The genes are TRBV6-1 and TRBJ2-2; no clear D. This CDR3 is 15 amino acids long. V was clipped by 5 bases and J by 0 bases, with 10 bases between them. CDR1 and CDR2 (germline): MNHNS, SASEGT. The chain's CDR3 is CASSLGSANTGELFF. The DNA for the CDR3 is TGTGCCAGCAGTTTAGGGTCAGCGAACACCGGGGAGCTGTTTTTT.

This clone was counted at least ten times. This chain links TRBV13 with TRBJ2-7; the D is unclear. Germline-derived CDR1 and CDR2 are PRHDT and FYEKMQ (reference sequence). This CDR3 contains 14 residues. The V gene lost 0 bases and the J gene lost 4 bases, with 10 bases spanning the gap. The CDR3 is CASSLGSTEYEQYF. CDR3 DNA: TGTGCCAGCAGCTTAGGCAGTACAGAGTACGAGCAGTACTTC.

The rearrangement joins TRBV5-1 to TRBJ2-6, with a weak D call TRBD1 (6 bases). Between the trimmed V and J ends, which lost 0 bases and 7 bases, there was a span of 8 bases. The CDR3 sequence is 14 residues long. CDR1 and CDR2 (germline): SGHRS, YFSETQ. The CDR3, as DNA: TGCGCCAGCAGCTTGGCGGACAGCGCCAACGTCCTGACTTTC. As protein: CASSLADSANVLTF.

The gene calls are TRBV19 and TRBJ2-2; D may be TRBD2 (6 bases). The CDR3 extends over 15 amino acids. The V gene lost 3 bases and the J gene lost 4 bases, with 12 bases spanning the gap. Germline V CDR1 and CDR2: LNHDA, SQIVND (reference sequence). The CDR3 reads CASSMWQGLTGELFF. CDR3 coding DNA: TGTGCCAGTAGTATGTGGCAGGGACTCACCGGGGAGCTGTTTTTT.

The V and J genes are TRBV11-3 and TRBJ2-1, with no clear D. V dropped 2 bases and J dropped 1 base, with 0 bases sitting between them. This CDR3 has 12 amino acids. The germline gives CDR1 SGHNT, CDR2 YENEEA. CDR3 in DNA: TGTGCCAGCAGCTTATCCTACAATGAGCAGTTCTTC. This encodes CASSLSYNEQFF. The whole variable domain, filled in from reference TRBV11-3 and TRBJ2-1, reads EAGVVQSPRYKIIEKKQPVAFWCNPISGHNTLYWYLQNLGQGPELLIRYENEEAVDDSQLPKDRFSAERLKGVDSTLKIQPAELGDSAVYLCASSLSYNEQFFGPGTRLTVL.

The chain uses TRBV9 and TRBJ1-2; D is ambiguous. The CDR3 is made up of 13 amino acids. The V and J ends lost 5 bases and 3 bases respectively, with 11 bases between them. CDR1 is SGDLS, CDR2 YYNGEE, per germline. The DNA for the CDR3 is TGTGCCAGCAGAAGCCCAACGGACTATGGCTACACCTTC. Protein: CASRSPTDYGYTF.

The rearrangement links TRBV4-1 to TRBJ1-2; D is uncertain. This CDR3 region has 16 residues. Per germline, CDR1 MGHRA and CDR2 YSYEKL. V lost 0 bases to trimming and J lost 0 bases, with 11 bases between them. CDR3 protein: CASSQDLANTNYGYTF. CDR3 DNA sequence: TGCGCCAGCAGCCAAGATCTCGCCAATACTAACTATGGCTACACCTTC.

The gene calls are TRBV28 and TRBJ1-3, with TRBD1 matching 9 bases. V was pared by 6 bases and J by 2 bases, with 5 bases of the junction left unmatched. The CDR3 is made up of 15 amino acids. In germline, CDR1 is MDHEN, CDR2 SYDVKM. This CDR3 is CASRAGTGTGNTIYF. In DNA, the CDR3 is TGTGCCAGCAGGGCCGGGACAGGGACTGGAAACACCATATATTTT.

This chain joins TRBV27 and TRBJ2-2; 11 nucleotides match TRBD1. From germline, CDR1 is MNHEY and CDR2 SMNVEV (reference sequence). This CDR3 is 15 amino acids long. The ends lost 0 bases at V and 7 bases at J; junction bases unmatched: 1. The chain's CDR3 is CASSLSGQGVGELFF. In nucleotides, the CDR3 is TGTGCCAGCAGTTTATCGGGACAGGGGGTCGGGGAGCTGTTTTTT.

The chain combines TRBV30 with TRBJ2-7, with 8 bases matching TRBD1. Unmatched junction bases numbered 10, after V lost 3 bases and J lost 3 bases. This CDR3 comprises 15 residues. CDR1 is GTSNPN, CDR2 SVGIG, per germline (reference sequence). CDR3 nucleotides: TGTGCCTGGAGGGCCCCCCGACAGGGGCGCTACGAGCAGTACTTC. This gives the protein CAWRAPRQGRYEQYF.

V and J are TRBV11-2 and TRBJ2-7; TRBD2 agrees at 7 bases. The CDR3 has 14 residues. Germline V gene sequence: CDR1 SGHAT, CDR2 FQNNGV. The V segment lost 4 bases and the J segment 5 bases; nucleotides outside the gene matches: 8. The CDR3 bases are TGTGCCAGCAGCTCCATCCGGGGGGACGACGAGCAGTACTTC. Translation: CASSSIRGDDEQYF.

This chain links TRBV6-1 with TRBJ1-1, with D possibly being TRBD1 (5 bases). Trimming left V 1 base short and J 1 base short, with 7 bases between. The CDR3 spans 14 residues. The V gene's germline CDR1 is MNHNS and CDR2 SASEGT. Written as DNA, the CDR3 is TGTGCCAGCAGTGAAGGGGGGGAGAACACTGAAGCTTTCTTT. It yields the protein CASSEGGENTEAFF.

The chain combines TRBV6-5 with TRBJ2-2; 8 bases are shared with TRBD1. There are 16 residues in the CDR3. The ends lost 2 bases at V and 3 bases at J; junction bases unmatched: 5. Germline-derived CDR1 and CDR2 are MNHEY and SVGAGI. The CDR3: CASSYRTGIYTGELFF. The CDR3 nucleotides are TGTGCCAGCAGTTACCGGACAGGGATCTACACCGGGGAGCTGTTTTTT.

This clone was picked up one time. The chain has TRBV4-1 and TRBJ1-1; D is undetermined. V was shortened by 0 bases and J by 3 bases, with 11 bases between the two germline ends. The CDR3 has 15 amino acids. CDR1 is MGHRA and CDR2 is YSYEKL in the germline V gene. The CDR3 coding sequence is TGCGCCAGCAGCCAAGAGGCGGGGAGGGACACTGAAGCTTTCTTT. This gives the protein CASSQEAGRDTEAFF.

In regard to this clone: Other DNA sequences from this sample encode an identical CDR3 as well. The V and J genes are TRBV9 and TRBJ1-3; D not resolved. Trimming pared 0 bases from V and 1 base from J, leaving 5 bases between. The CDR3 is made up of 14 amino acids. Germline V lookup: CDR1 SGDLS, CDR2 YYNGEE. CDR3: CASSVGNSGNTIYF. The CDR3 DNA reads as TGTGCCAGCAGCGTAGGGAATTCTGGAAACACCATATATTTT.

V and J are TRBV5-4 and TRBJ2-3, with D maybe TRBD1 (6 bases). The CDR3 contains 13 residues. Germline CDR1 and CDR2: SGHNT and YYREEE (reference sequence). The V end was cut by 4 bases, the J end by 4 bases, with 10 bases between. The CDR3 region has the DNA TGTGCCAGCAGCCCAGGGGTCGCAGATACGCAGTATTTT. Residues: CASSPGVADTQYF. Supplemented by reference TRBV5-4 and TRBJ2-3, the full variable domain reads ETGVTQSPTHLIKTRGQQVTLRCSSQSGHNTVSWYQQALGQGPQFIFQYYREEENGRGNFPPRFSGLQFPNYSSELNVNALELDDSALYLCASSPGVADTQYFGPGTRLTVL.

V is TRBV19 and J is TRBJ1-3; D remains ambiguous. The V end lost 1 base, the J end lost 0 bases, and 7 bases lay between the germline ends. Germline CDR1 is LNHDA and CDR2 is SQIVND (reference sequence). CDR3 length equals 15 residues. CDR3 in amino acids: CASSIAYHSGNTIYF. CDR3 nucleotide sequence: TGTGCCAGTAGTATAGCATATCACTCTGGAAACACCATATATTTT.

The chain couples TRBV19 to TRBJ2-7, with D perhaps matching TRBD1 (6 bases). This CDR3 has 15 residues. V lost 1 base to trimming and J lost 2 bases, with 12 bases between them. The germline CDR1 and CDR2 sequences are LNHDA and SQIVND (reference sequence). This CDR3 reads CASSIVGTPAYEQYF. In DNA form, the CDR3 reads TGTGCCAGTAGTATAGTTGGGACACCTGCCTACGAGCAGTACTTC.

The chain recombines TRBV6-5 with TRBJ1-3, with D maybe TRBD1 (5 bases). Germline loops: CDR1 MNHEY, CDR2 SVGAGI. With 7 bases removed from V and 0 bases from J, the gap between germline ends came to 13 bases. The length of the CDR3 is 15 residues. The CDR3 here is CASTQVGGSGNTIYF. CDR3 nucleotides: TGTGCCAGCACCCAGGTCGGGGGCTCTGGAAACACCATATATTTT.

The chain has TRBV11-2 and TRBJ1-2; 9 positions agree with TRBD1. The germline V gene encodes CDR1 SGHAT and CDR2 FQNNGV. V trimming: 3 bases; J trimming: 8 bases; junction bases outside the gene matches: 10. The CDR3 is made up of 15 amino acids. The CDR3 DNA follows: TGTGCCAGCAGCTTGGGACAGGGCATAGGTTACGGCTACACCTTC. Its translation: CASSLGQGIGYGYTF.

The genes are TRBV29-1 and TRBJ2-7, with 8 bases fitting TRBD2. The CDR3 runs 13 residues. The J segment lost 3 bases and the V segment lost 4 bases, leaving 5 bases of the junction unmatched. Looked up from germline, CDR1 is SQVTM and CDR2 is ANQGSEA. The CDR3 coding sequence is TGCAGCGTTGTAGGCGGGAGGAGCTACGAGCAGTACTTC. Amino acid sequence: CSVVGGRSYEQYF.

This chain uses TRBV19 with TRBJ1-1; tentatively, D is TRBD1 (6 bases). Trimming removed 6 bases at V and 2 bases at J, with 10 bases between. CDR3 length: 13 amino acids. Per the germline V gene, CDR1 is LNHDA and CDR2 is SQIVND (reference sequence). DNA of the CDR3: TGTGCCAGTAGGCCACAGGGAAACACTGAAGCTTTCTTT. Amino acid sequence: CASRPQGNTEAFF.

The V and J genes are TRBV9 and TRBJ1-2; D is unresolved. V lost 0 bases and J lost 3, with 6 bases in between. CDR1 SGDLS and CDR2 YYNGEE come from the germline V gene. The CDR3 spans 13 residues. The DNA for the CDR3 is TGTGCCAGCAGCGTAGTAGCAGACTATGGCTACACCTTC. This codes for CASSVVADYGYTF.